What follows describes a single TCR beta chain. Antigen specificity is unknown. Those patients picked for sequencing had displayed CD8+CD57+ cell expansion on flow cytometry. Each of the patients presented with severe acquired aplastic anemia. The template used for profiling TCR beta VDJ and CDR3 was genomic DNA. TCRdb fed the reads into MiXCR, producing one record per CDR3 protein. The data hold approximately 200,000 distinct CDR3 sequences, with over 40% observed a single time. These data come from a study of CD8+CD57+ T cells in acquired aplastic anemia. As for the study in general: The average for DNA from sorted CD4+ and CD8+ cells was 3 to 3.5 ug. The study's findings and limits: Comparison of patients with controls identified 25 to 30 shared CD8+ CDR3 sequences. Patients were compared with controls for CD8+ Simpson's diversity, and no significant difference emerged.

Trimming removed 6 bases from V and 0 bases from J, with 15 bases in between. Germline V lookup: CDR1 SNHLY, CDR2 FYNNEI. The CDR3 contains 16 residues. Specimen: sorted CD4+, CD8+, or CD8+CD57+ T cells (not recorded which) from PBMCs. The clonotype originates from a human donor with aplastic anemia. V is TRBV2 and J is TRBJ2-1, with a tentative D call TRBD2 (5 bases). The CDR3 region is CASRTRTVSSYNEQFF. As DNA, the CDR3 is TGTGCCAGCAGGACGAGGACTGTCAGCTCCTACAATGAGCAGTTCTTC.